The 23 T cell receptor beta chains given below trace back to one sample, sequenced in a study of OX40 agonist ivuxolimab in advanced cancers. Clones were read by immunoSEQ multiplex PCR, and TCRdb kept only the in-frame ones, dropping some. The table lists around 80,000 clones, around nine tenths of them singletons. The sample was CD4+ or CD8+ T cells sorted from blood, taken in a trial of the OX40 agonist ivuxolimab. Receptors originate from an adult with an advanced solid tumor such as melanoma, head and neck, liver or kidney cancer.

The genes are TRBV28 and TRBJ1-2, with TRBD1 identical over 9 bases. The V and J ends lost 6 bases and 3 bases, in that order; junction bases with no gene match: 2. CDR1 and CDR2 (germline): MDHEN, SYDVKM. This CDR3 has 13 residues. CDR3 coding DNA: TGTGCCAGCAGAACAGGGGGCGACTATGGCTACACCTTC. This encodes CASRTGGDYGYTF.

CDR3 coding DNA: TGCACCAGCAGCTCCCAGGGGCACGAGCAGTACTTC. Protein: CTSSSQGHEQYF. The chain carries TRBV1 and TRBJ2-7; the DNA was not compared with TRBD1, the D call given in the table. TRBV1 is a pseudogene. The CDR3 consists of 12 residues.

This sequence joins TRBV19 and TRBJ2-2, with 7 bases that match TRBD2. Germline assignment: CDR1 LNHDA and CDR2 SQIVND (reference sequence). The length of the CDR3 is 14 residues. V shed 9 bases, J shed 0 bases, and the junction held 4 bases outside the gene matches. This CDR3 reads CASTRGANTGELFF. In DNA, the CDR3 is TGTGCCAGCACACGGGGGGCGAACACCGGGGAGCTGTTTTTT.

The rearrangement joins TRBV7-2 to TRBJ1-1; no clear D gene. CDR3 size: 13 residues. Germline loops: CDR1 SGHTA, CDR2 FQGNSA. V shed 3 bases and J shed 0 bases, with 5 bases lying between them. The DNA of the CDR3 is TGTGCCAGCAGCTTTTTGTTGAACACTGAAGCTTTCTTT. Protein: CASSFLLNTEAFF.

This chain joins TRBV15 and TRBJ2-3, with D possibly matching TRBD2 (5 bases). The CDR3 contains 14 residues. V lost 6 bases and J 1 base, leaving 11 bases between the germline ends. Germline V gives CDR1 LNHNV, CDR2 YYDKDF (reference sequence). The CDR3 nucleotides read TGTGCCACCAGTTCTAGCTATGGCACAGATACGCAGTATTTT. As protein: CATSSSYGTDTQYF.

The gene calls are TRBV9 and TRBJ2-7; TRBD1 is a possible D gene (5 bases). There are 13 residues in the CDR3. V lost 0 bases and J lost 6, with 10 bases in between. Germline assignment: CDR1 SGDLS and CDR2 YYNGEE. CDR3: CASSVARQSEQYF. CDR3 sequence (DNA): TGTGCCAGCAGCGTAGCTCGACAGAGCGAGCAGTACTTC.

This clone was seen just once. The CDR3 sequence: CASRRTGARDSYEQYF. DNA for the CDR3: TGTGCCAGCAGGCGAACAGGGGCCAGGGATTCCTACGAGCAGTACTTC. This chain joins TRBV7-8 and TRBJ2-7; 7 nucleotides align to TRBD1. The CDR3 length is 16 residues. CDR1 is SGHVS, CDR2 FQNEAQ, per germline. V shed 6 bases, J shed 1 base, and the junction held 12 bases outside the gene matches.

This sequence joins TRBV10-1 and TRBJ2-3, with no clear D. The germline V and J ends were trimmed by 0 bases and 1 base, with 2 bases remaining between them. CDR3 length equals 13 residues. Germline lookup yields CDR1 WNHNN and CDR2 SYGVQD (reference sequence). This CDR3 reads CASSESGTDTQYF. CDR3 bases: TGCGCCAGCAGTGAGTCCGGCACAGATACGCAGTATTTT.

The CDR3 DNA sequence: TGTGCCAGCAGCGAGAGCCACGGGACTACCTCCTACGAGCAGTACTTC. Translation gives CASSESHGTTSYEQYF. This sequence joins TRBV7-3 and TRBJ2-7; 7 nucleotides agree with TRBD2. The CDR3 runs 16 residues. Germline-derived CDR1 and CDR2 are SGHTA and FQGTGA. The ends lost 5 bases at V and 0 bases at J; junction bases unmatched: 10.

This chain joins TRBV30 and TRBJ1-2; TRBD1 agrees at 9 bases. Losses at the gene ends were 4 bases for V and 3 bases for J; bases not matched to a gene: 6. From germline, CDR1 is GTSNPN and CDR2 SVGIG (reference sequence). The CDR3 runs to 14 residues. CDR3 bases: TGTGCCTGGACACAGGGGGCGCAGGACTATGGCTACACCTTC. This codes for CAWTQGAQDYGYTF.

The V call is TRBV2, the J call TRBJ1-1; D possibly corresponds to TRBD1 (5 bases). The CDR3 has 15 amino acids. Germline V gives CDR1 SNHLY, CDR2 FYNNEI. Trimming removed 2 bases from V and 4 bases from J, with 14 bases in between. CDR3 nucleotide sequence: TGTGCCAGCAGTGAACCCCCTTCCGGGGGCACTGAAGCTTTCTTT. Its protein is CASSEPPSGGTEAFF.

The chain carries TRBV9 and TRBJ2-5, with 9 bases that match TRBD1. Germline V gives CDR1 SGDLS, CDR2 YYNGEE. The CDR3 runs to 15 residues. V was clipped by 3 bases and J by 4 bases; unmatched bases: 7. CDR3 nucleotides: TGTGCCAGCAGCGGTGGGACAGGGTTGTTAGAGACCCAGTACTTC. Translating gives CASSGGTGLLETQYF.

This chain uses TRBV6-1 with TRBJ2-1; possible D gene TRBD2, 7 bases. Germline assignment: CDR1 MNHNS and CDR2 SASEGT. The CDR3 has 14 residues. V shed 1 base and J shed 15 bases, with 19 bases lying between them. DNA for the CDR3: TGTGCCAGCAGTGAAGAGGGGGGGGCCCCCGACGGGTTCTTC. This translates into CASSEEGGAPDGFF.

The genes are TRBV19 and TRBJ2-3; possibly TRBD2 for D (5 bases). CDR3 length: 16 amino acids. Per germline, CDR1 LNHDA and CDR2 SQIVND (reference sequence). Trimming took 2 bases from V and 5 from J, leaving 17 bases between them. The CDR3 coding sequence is TGTGCCAGTAGTATAAGGGCGGCCGGAGAGGGAGATACGCAGTATTTT. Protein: CASSIRAAGEGDTQYF. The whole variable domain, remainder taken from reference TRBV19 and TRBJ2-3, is DGGITQSPKYLFRKEGQNVTLSCEQNLNHDAMYWYRQDPGQGLRLIYYSQIVNDFQKGDIAEGYSVSREKKESFPLTVTSAQKNPTAFYLCASSIRAAGEGDTQYFGPGTRLTVL.

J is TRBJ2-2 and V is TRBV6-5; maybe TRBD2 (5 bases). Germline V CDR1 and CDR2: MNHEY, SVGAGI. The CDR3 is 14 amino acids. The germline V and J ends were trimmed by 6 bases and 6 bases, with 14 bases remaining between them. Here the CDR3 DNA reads TGTGCCAGCAGCTCTGGACTGGATTCCGGGGAGCTGTTTTTT. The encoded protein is CASSSGLDSGELFF.

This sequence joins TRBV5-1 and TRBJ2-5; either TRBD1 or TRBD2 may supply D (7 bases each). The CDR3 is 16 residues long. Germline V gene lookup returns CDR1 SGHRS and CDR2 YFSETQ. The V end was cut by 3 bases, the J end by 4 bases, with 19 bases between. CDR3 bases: TGCGCCAGCAGCTCAAACACTGCAGGGGGGGGAGAGACCCAGTACTTC. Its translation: CASSSNTAGGGETQYF.

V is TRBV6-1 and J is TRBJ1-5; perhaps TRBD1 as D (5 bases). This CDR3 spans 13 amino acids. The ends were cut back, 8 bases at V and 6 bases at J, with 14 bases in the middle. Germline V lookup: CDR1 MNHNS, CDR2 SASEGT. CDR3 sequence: CASAGGFSQPQHF. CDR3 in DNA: TGTGCCAGCGCTGGGGGTTTCAGTCAGCCCCAGCATTTT.

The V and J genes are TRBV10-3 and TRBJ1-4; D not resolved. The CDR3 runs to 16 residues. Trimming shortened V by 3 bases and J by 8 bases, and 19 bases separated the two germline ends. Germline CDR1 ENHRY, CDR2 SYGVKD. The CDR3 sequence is CAISDYPAGSSEKLFF. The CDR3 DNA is TGTGCCATCAGTGATTATCCGGCAGGTTCCTCAGAAAAACTGTTTTTT.

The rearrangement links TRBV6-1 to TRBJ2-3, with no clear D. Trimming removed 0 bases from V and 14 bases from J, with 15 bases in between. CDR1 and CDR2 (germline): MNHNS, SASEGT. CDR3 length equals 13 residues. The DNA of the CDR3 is TGTGCCAGCAGTGAAGCCTACACGAATAGCAGGTATTTT. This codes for CASSEAYTNSRYF.

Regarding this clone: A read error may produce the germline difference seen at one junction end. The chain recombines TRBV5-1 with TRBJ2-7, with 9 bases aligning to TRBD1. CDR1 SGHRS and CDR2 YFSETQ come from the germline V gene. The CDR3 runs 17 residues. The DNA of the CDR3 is TGCGCCAGCAGCGCTAGACCCCCGGGACAGGGTTCCTTCGAGCAGTACTTC. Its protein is CASSARPPGQGSFEQYF.

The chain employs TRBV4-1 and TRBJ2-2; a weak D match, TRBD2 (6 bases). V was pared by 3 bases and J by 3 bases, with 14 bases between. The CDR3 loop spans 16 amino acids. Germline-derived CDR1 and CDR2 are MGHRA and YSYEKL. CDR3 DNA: TGCGCCAGCAGCCAGGGGACTTGGGTCGACACCGGGGAGCTGTTTTTT. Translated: CASSQGTWVDTGELFF.

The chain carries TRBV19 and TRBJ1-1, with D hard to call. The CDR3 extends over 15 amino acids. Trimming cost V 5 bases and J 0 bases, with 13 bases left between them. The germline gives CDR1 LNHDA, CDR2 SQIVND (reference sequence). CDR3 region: CASSAGERVNTEAFF. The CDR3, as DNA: TGTGCCAGTAGTGCTGGGGAGAGAGTGAACACTGAAGCTTTCTTT.

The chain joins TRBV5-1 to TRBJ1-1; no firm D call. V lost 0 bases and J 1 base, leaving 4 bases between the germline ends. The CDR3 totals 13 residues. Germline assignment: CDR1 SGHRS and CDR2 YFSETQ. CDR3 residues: CASSLASNTEAFF. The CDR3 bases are TGCGCCAGCAGCTTGGCCTCGAACACTGAAGCTTTCTTT. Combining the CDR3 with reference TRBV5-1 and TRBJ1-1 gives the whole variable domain KAGVTQTPRYLIKTRGQQVTLSCSPISGHRSVSWYQQTPGQGLQFLFEYFSETQRNKGNFPGRFSGRQFSNSRSEMNVSTLELGDSALYLCASSLASNTEAFFGQGTRLTVV.